Below are 8 T cell receptor beta chains sequenced from a single sample in a study of T cell repertoires in aging, cancer and after chemotherapy. Multiplex touch-down PCR with TRB-A/B primers amplified rearranged V-D-J TRB sequences. MiXCR, run by TCRdb on the multiplex PCR reads, gives a single entry per CDR3 protein. The repertoire includes about 4,900 distinct CDR3 sequences, 45% to 60% of them detected once, and approximately 28% sits in the top ten. TCR beta rearrangements were amplified from peripheral blood genomic DNA. The sequenced sample was blood. The receptors derive from a human donor in good health.

CDR3 bases: TGTGCCAGCACCCATCTGACGTCGGGGGGTAGCTCCTACGAGCAGTACTTC. Translation gives CASTHLTSGGSSYEQYF. The chain is built from TRBV27 and TRBJ2-7; 7 bases map to TRBD2. The CDR3 is made up of 17 amino acids. Germline lookup yields CDR1 MNHEY and CDR2 SMNVEV (reference sequence). V shed 7 bases, J shed 0 bases, and the junction held 15 bases outside the gene matches.

V is TRBV19 and J is TRBJ1-3, with D possibly matching TRBD1 (5 bases). V lost 4 bases, J lost 1 base, and 14 bases lay in between. The CDR3 runs to 16 residues. Germline V CDR1 and CDR2: LNHDA, SQIVND (reference sequence). CDR3 in DNA: TGTGCCAGTAGTACCTTCTCCGGGACGTCTGGAAACACCATATATTTT. Translating it yields CASSTFSGTSGNTIYF. The full variable domain, in which reference TRBV19 and TRBJ1-3 provide the parts outside the CDR3, is DGGITQSPKYLFRKEGQNVTLSCEQNLNHDAMYWYRQDPGQGLRLIYYSQIVNDFQKGDIAEGYSVSREKKESFPLTVTSAQKNPTAFYLCASSTFSGTSGNTIYFGEGSWLTVV.

The rearrangement uses TRBV11-1 and TRBJ2-2; no clear D gene. CDR1 is SGHAT, CDR2 FQDESV, per germline (reference sequence). V lost 1 base, J lost 6 bases, and 6 bases lay in between. The CDR3 spans 13 residues. The CDR3 loop reads CASSLDGAGELFF. DNA for the CDR3: TGTGCCAGCAGCTTAGATGGGGCCGGGGAGCTGTTTTTT.

The V gene is TRBV6-1, the J gene TRBJ2-5, with 9 bases identical to TRBD1. CDR3 length equals 15 residues. Germline loops: CDR1 MNHNS, CDR2 SASEGT. Trimming removed 4 bases from V and 4 bases from J; junction bases left unmatched: 7. The CDR3 loop reads CASSGQGGFVETQYF. As DNA, the CDR3 is TGTGCCAGCAGTGGACAGGGGGGATTTGTAGAGACCCAGTACTTC.

In DNA, the CDR3 is TGTGCCAGCAGACTTCCCCCCAATGAGCAGTTCTTC. This translates into CASRLPPNEQFF. The rearrangement joins TRBV28 to TRBJ2-1; D is ambiguous. Germline V gives CDR1 MDHEN, CDR2 SYDVKM. V lost 6 bases and J lost 6, with 9 bases in between. This CDR3 comprises 12 residues.

This chain connects TRBV5-6 to TRBJ1-5; 8 bases agree with TRBD1. Germline V CDR1 and CDR2: SGHDT, YYEEEE. The CDR3 is made up of 16 amino acids. V gave up 4 bases and J gave up 0 bases; unmatched junction bases: 6. CDR3 loop: CASSLAGGNSNQPQHF. CDR3 coding DNA: TGTGCCAGCAGCCTCGCAGGGGGCAATAGCAATCAGCCCCAGCATTTT.

The J gene is TRBJ2-5, the V gene TRBV6-5, with D unresolved. CDR1 and CDR2 (germline): MNHEY, SVGAGI. V lost 6 bases and J 4 bases, leaving 15 bases between the germline ends. The CDR3 covers 14 residues. CDR3 loop: CASSLIGRAETQYF. For the CDR3, the DNA is TGTGCCAGCAGCTTAATCGGTCGGGCAGAGACCCAGTACTTC.

This clonotype appeared a single time. The chain is built from TRBV6-4 and TRBJ2-3, with D perhaps TRBD2 (7 bases). The CDR3 runs to 15 residues. Germline V gives CDR1 MRHNA, CDR2 SNTAGT. V was pared by 6 bases and J by 0 bases, with 13 bases between. The CDR3 loop reads CASREKGGSTDTQYF. The CDR3 DNA is TGTGCCAGCAGGGAGAAGGGGGGGAGCACAGATACGCAGTATTTT.